This TCR beta chain was identified in a study of cytomegalovirus exposure and HLA in healthy donors. The study's findings and limits: TCR beta sequences numbering more than 15,000 were associated with HLA alleles at 0.05 false discovery rate in a later analysis. In vitro confirmation showed a few CMV-associated chains to be CMV antigen specific.

Comments on this clone: Its specificity is not known.

The length of the CDR3 is 14 residues. With V trimmed by 4 bases and J by 4 bases, 6 bases remained unmatched. Germline V CDR1 and CDR2: PRHDT, FYEKMQ (reference sequence). Vbeta (60) and Jbeta (13) primers were used in the PCR. TCRdb keeps only in-frame clones here, not all; method: immunoSEQ multiplex PCR. Found here are 200,000 to 250,000 clones, about 78% of them singletons; the top ten hold approximately 3.8%. This TCR was sampled from a male donor in good health and CMV-seronegative. The material sequenced was PBMCs. V is TRBV13 and J is TRBJ1-1; 7 positions agree with TRBD1. CDR3 sequence reads: CASSSRTGSTEAFF. DNA of the CDR3: TGTGCCAGCAGCTCTCGGACAGGCTCCACTGAAGCTTTCTTT.